The clone carrying this TCR beta chain was seen once. Under the authors' procedure: Reference gene primer amplification gave nucleated cell count estimates. TCRdb's table, derived via immunoSEQ multiplex PCR, lists solely in-frame clones and lacks some. V, J and clone size are those of that table, while D and trimming were read from the DNA. The sample records approximately 180,000 clones, roughly 89% being singletons. The germline CDR1 and CDR2 sequences are SGHNT and YENEEA. The V and J ends lost 0 bases and 8 bases respectively, with 14 bases between them. The CDR3 consists of 15 residues. The sample originates from a study of blood T cell repertoires in COVID-19.

The chain carries TRBV11-3 and TRBJ2-1; D may be TRBD1 (5 bases). The receptor was isolated from a woman between 65 and 79 years old with COVID-19, enrolled during active disease. Sample: peripheral blood. CDR3 bases: TGTGCCAGCAGCTTAGAAGGGGTTCATGGCGATGAGCAGTTCTTC. Translating gives CASSLEGVHGDEQFF.